This T cell receptor beta chain originates from a study of T cell changes during pregnancy in multiple sclerosis. Generated by immunoSEQ multiplex PCR, the TCRdb table keeps only in-frame clones and is missing some. Counted here are around 40,000 clones, 90% to 95% occurring once; the ten biggest clones make up around 8.8%. Trimming pared 6 bases from V and 4 bases from J, leaving 12 bases between. Germline CDR1 and CDR2: MNHEY and SMNVEV (reference sequence). CDR3 length: 13 amino acids. The rearrangement uses TRBV27 and TRBJ1-1; D is ambiguous. The TCR comes from a female donor with multiple sclerosis, enrolled in a pregnancy study. The source material was CD8+ T cells from peripheral blood mononuclear cells, sampled in the third trimester of pregnancy. CDR3 sequence (DNA): TGTGCCAGCAGCGCCGCGGCTTTCACTGAAGCTTTCTTT. Amino acid sequence: CASSAAAFTEAFF.